This T cell receptor (beta chain) was documented in a study of regulatory T cells in long-lasting Graves disease. Arm-PCR of CDR3 regions with iRepertoire HTBI primers generated TCR beta libraries. TCRdb re-called the multiplex PCR reads through MiXCR, storing one row per CDR3 protein. In the table there are approximately 350,000 distinct CDR3 sequences, roughly 25% of which are singletons. In this sample, this clonotype turned up many times. Germline V CDR1 and CDR2: SGHAT, FQNNGV. The trim removed 0 bases at V and 1 base at J, leaving 7 bases unmatched. The CDR3 runs to 18 residues. The time point is: persistent/refractory GD, antithyroid drugs over 5 years with positive TRAb. Extracted PBMC RNA gave rise to the TCR library. Diagnosis followed American Thyroid Association guidelines for Graves' disease.

This receptor was taken from a middle-aged woman with Graves disease. J is TRBJ2-2 and V is TRBV11-2; 8 bases line up with TRBD1. Sequences were derived from peripheral blood mononuclear cells (PBMCs), sampled when the disease was refractory, from a patient treated with antithyroid drugs. The CDR3: CASSLDSAGTGNTGELFF. In DNA form, the CDR3 reads TGTGCCAGCAGCTTAGATTCCGCCGGGACAGGGAACACCGGGGAGCTGTTTTTT.